The source of this TCR beta chain is a study of cytomegalovirus exposure and HLA in healthy donors. The count of this clone is one. The V and J ends lost 8 bases and 0 bases respectively, with 10 bases between them. The germline gives CDR1 MNHNS, CDR2 SASEGT. This CDR3 has 14 residues. Measured with immunoSEQ multiplex PCR; TCRdb has only the in-frame clones, and not every one. This sample yields 70,000 or so clones, of which about 95% are seen a single time; roughly 1% belongs to the top ten. The sample consisted of PBMCs. This receptor was obtained from a woman between 18 and 29 years old in good health and CMV-seronegative. The J gene is TRBJ1-4, the V gene TRBV6-1, with D perhaps matching TRBD1 (5 bases). This CDR3 reads CASRRAATNEKLFF. The CDR3 coding sequence is TGTGCCAGCCGCAGGGCGGCAACTAATGAAAAACTGTTTTTT.